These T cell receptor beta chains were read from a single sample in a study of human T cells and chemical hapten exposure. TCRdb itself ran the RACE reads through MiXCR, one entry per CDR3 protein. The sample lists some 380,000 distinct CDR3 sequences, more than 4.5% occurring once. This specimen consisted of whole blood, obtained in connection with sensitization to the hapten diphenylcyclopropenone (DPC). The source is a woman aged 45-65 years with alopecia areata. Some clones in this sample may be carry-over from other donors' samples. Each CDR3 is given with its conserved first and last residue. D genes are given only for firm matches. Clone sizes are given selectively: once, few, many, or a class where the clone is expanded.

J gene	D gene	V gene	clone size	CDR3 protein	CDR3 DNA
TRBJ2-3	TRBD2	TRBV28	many	CASSLLAGVADTQYF	TGTGCCAGCAGTTTGCTAGCGGGAGTCGCAGATACGCAGTATTTT
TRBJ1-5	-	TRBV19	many	CASTRFGQGNQPQHF	TGTGCCAGTACCCGGTTTGGCCAGGGCAATCAGCCCCAGCATTTT
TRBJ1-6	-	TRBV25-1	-	CASRAGPTNSPLHF	TGTGCCAGCAGAGCCGGGCCAACGAATTCACCCCTCCACTTT
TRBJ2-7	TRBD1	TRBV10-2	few	CASSDPGQQRSYEQYF	TGCGCCAGCAGCGACCCGGGACAGCAACGCTCCTACGAGCAGTACTTC
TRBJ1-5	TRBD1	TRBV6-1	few	CASRLGGQPQHF	TGTGCCAGCAGACTAGGGGGCCAGCCCCAGCATTTT
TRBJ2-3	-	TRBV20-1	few	CSAKGGSTDTQYF	TGCAGTGCTAAGGGCGGGAGCACAGATACGCAGTATTTT
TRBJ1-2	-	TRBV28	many	CASSLGGWDGSLVGYTF	TGTGCCAGCAGTTTAGGAGGGTGGGATGGCTCCCTGGTAGGCTACACCTTC
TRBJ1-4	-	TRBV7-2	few	CASSSWTTEKLFF	TGTGCCAGCAGCTCATGGACGACTGAAAAACTGTTTTTT
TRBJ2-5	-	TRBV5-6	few	CASSSRMETQYF	TGTGCCAGCAGCTCCCGGATGGAGACCCAGTACTTC
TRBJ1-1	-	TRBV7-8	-	CASSRFSNTEAFF	TGTGCCAGCAGCCGTTTTTCGAACACTGAAGCTTTCTTT
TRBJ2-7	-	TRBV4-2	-	CASSQAKALTYEQYF	TGTGCCAGCAGCCAAGCAAAGGCCCTCACCTACGAGCAGTACTTC
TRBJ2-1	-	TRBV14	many	CASSPYWHPGHWSSYNEQFF	TGTGCCAGCAGCCCTTACTGGCATCCGGGACACTGGAGCTCCTACAATGAGCAGTTCTTC
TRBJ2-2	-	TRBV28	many	CASSQSPGELFF	TGTGCCAGCAGTCAGTCGCCCGGGGAGCTGTTTTTT
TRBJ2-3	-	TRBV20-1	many	CSATLLMNTDTQYF	TGCAGTGCTACATTACTTATGAACACAGATACGCAGTATTTT
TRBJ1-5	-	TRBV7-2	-	CASSLSHSNQPQHF	TGTGCCAGCAGCTTGAGTCACAGCAATCAGCCCCAGCATTTT
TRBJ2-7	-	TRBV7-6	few	CASTYGVGYEQYF	TGTGCCAGCACCTATGGGGTAGGGTACGAGCAGTACTTC
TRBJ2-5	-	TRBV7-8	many	CASTTPWGEETQYF	TGTGCCAGCACCACCCCGTGGGGGGAGGAGACCCAGTACTTC
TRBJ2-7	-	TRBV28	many	CASSQQNYEQYF	TGTGCCAGCAGCCAGCAGAACTACGAGCAGTACTTC
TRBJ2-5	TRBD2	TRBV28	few	CASSGTSRKKETQYF	TGTGCCAGCAGTGGGACTAGTCGGAAAAAAGAGACCCAGTACTTC
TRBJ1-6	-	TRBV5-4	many	CASSLDQGNSPLHF	TGTGCCAGCAGCTTGGACCAGGGAAATTCACCCCTCCACTTT
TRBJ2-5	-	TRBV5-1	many	CASSSPQETQYF	TGCGCCAGCAGCTCGCCCCAAGAGACCCAGTACTTC
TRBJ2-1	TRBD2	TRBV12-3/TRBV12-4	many	CASSLAAGESQFF	TGTGCCAGCAGTTTAGCTGCGGGAGAATCTCAGTTCTTC
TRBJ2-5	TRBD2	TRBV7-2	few	CASSFGRGYQETQYF	TGTGCCAGCAGCTTCGGGCGGGGGTACCAAGAGACCCAGTACTTC
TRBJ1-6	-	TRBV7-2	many	CASSSGDGPNSPLHF	TGTGCCAGCAGCTCGGGGGACGGGCCCAATTCACCCCTCCACTTT
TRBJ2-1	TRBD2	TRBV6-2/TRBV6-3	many	CATRREGDNEQFF	TGTGCCACCAGGCGGGAGGGGGACAATGAGCAGTTCTTC
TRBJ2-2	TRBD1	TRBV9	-	CASSSTGVYTGELFF	TGTGCCAGCAGCAGCACAGGGGTATACACCGGGGAGCTGTTTTTT
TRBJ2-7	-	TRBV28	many	CASSLLLYEQYF	TGTGCCAGCAGTTTATTATTATACGAGCAGTACTTC
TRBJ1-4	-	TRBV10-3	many	CAISGRDEKLFF	TGTGCCATCAGTGGCAGGGATGAAAAACTGTTTTTT
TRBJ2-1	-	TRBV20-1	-	CSARKSSYNEQFF	TGCAGTGCTAGGAAGAGCTCCTACAATGAGCAGTTCTTC